This is a list of T cell receptor beta chains from one sample in a study of blood T cells in healthy people across ages. TCRdb re-called the 5' RACE reads with MiXCR, one entry per CDR3 protein. In the table there are just under 750,000 distinct CDR3 sequences, 22% of which are singletons. The sequencing sample was made of blood. The receptors derive from a man aged 70 or older in good health. CDR3s include the opening cysteine and the closing phenylalanine or tryptophan. The order of the fields is V gene, clone size, D gene, J gene, CDR3 protein, CDR3 DNA. D genes are given only for firm matches. Expanded clones are given a class, and other clones once, few, many or no size at all.

>TRBV29-1|many|.|TRBJ1-3
CSVHSGNTIYF
TGCAGCGTCCACTCTGGAAACACCATATATTTT
>TRBV3-1|few|.|TRBJ1-2
CASSRGRGYTF
TGTGCCAGCAGCCGGGGCAGGGGCTACACCTTC
>TRBV18|.|TRBD1|TRBJ1-1
CASSLTGVDTEAFF
TGTGCCAGCTCCTTGACAGGGGTTGACACTGAAGCTTTCTTT
>TRBV20-1|.|.|TRBJ1-4
CSASGETNEKLFF
TGCAGTGCTAGCGGGGAGACTAATGAAAAACTGTTTTTT
>TRBV12-3/TRBV12-4|few|.|TRBJ1-2
CASSLYPLYGYTF
TGTGCCAGCAGTTTGTATCCGCTCTATGGCTACACCTTC
>TRBV24-1|few|TRBD1|TRBJ1-5
CATSDRGTGVGQPQHF
TGTGCCACCAGTGACCGTGGGACAGGGGTAGGTCAGCCCCAGCATTTT
>TRBV4-1|.|TRBD2|TRBJ2-1
CASSQGSEGGGGYEQFF
TGCGCCAGCAGCCAAGGAAGTGAGGGCGGGGGTGGATATGAGCAGTTCTTC
>TRBV7-9|many|.|TRBJ2-3
CASSPGTTDTQYF
TGTGCCAGCAGCCCGGGGACCACAGATACGCAGTATTTT
>TRBV24-1|.|.|TRBJ2-3
CATSDPLGTSTDTQYF
TGTGCCACCAGTGATCCCCTCGGGACTAGCACAGATACGCAGTATTTT
>TRBV18|few|.|TRBJ2-1
CASSSGQDRVNEQFF
TGTGCCAGCTCATCGGGCCAAGATAGGGTCAATGAGCAGTTCTTC
>TRBV5-6|.|.|TRBJ2-5
CASSLFPRQETQYF
TGTGCCAGCAGCTTGTTTCCGAGACAAGAGACCCAGTACTTC
>TRBV6-5|.|.|TRBJ1-6
CASSFHASPNSPLHF
TGTGCCAGCAGTTTCCACGCAAGTCCTAATTCACCCCTCCACTTT
>TRBV27|.|.|TRBJ2-7
CASSRPGQGVYEQYF
TGTGCCAGCAGTCGCCCGGGGCAGGGTGTTTACGAGCAGTACTTC
>TRBV29-1|few|TRBD1|TRBJ2-5
CSVNGQGEWETQYF
TGCAGCGTGAATGGACAGGGGGAATGGGAGACCCAGTACTTC
>TRBV5-1|.|.|TRBJ1-5
CASSVWTGRNQPQHF
TGCGCCAGCAGCGTATGGACGGGTCGGAATCAGCCCCAGCATTTT
>TRBV18|.|.|TRBJ1-5
CASSPQWPAVNQPQHF
TGTGCCAGCTCACCACAATGGCCAGCTGTCAATCAGCCCCAGCATTTT
>TRBV18|few|TRBD2|TRBJ2-1
CASSPRTSGGDEQFF
TGTGCCAGCTCACCCCGGACTAGCGGGGGCGATGAGCAGTTCTTC
>TRBV20-1|.|.|TRBJ2-1
CSARERDYEQFF
TGCAGTGCTAGGGAAAGGGACTATGAGCAGTTCTTC
>TRBV12-3/TRBV12-4|.|.|TRBJ2-7
CASSLIRTDEQYF
TGTGCCAGCAGTTTAATACGGACAGACGAGCAGTACTTC
>TRBV4-3|few|.|TRBJ2-1
CASSQDARGTSEEQFF
TGCGCCAGCAGCCAAGATGCGAGGGGAACCAGCGAGGAGCAGTTCTTC
>TRBV29-1|few|.|TRBJ1-2
CSVRTDSYGYTF
TGCAGCGTCCGGACAGACTCCTATGGCTACACCTTC
>TRBV12-3/TRBV12-4|few|.|TRBJ1-2
CASSLAHNYGYTF
TGTGCCAGCAGTTTAGCGCACAACTATGGCTACACCTTC
>TRBV4-1|.|.|TRBJ2-5
CASSQSLGRSWETQYF
TGCGCCAGCAGCCAATCGCTTGGCAGGAGCTGGGAGACCCAGTACTTC
>TRBV10-3|.|.|TRBJ2-7
CAISEVISYEQYF
TGTGCCATCAGTGAGGTAATCTCCTACGAGCAGTACTTC
>TRBV10-3|.|.|TRBJ1-2
CAISESPRGRGNYGYTF
TGTGCCATCAGTGAGTCCCCTCGGGGAAGGGGTAACTATGGCTACACCTTC
>TRBV28|.|.|TRBJ1-2
CARSSHRAGSNYGYTF
TGTGCCAGAAGTTCCCACCGGGCAGGATCAAACTATGGCTACACCTTC
>TRBV29-1|few|.|TRBJ2-5
CSVEYWGNQETQYF
TGCAGCGTTGAATATTGGGGGAACCAAGAGACCCAGTACTTC
>TRBV12-3/TRBV12-4|many|.|TRBJ2-5
CASSPSYETQYF
TGTGCCAGCAGTCCGTCCTATGAGACCCAGTACTTC
>TRBV6-2/TRBV6-3|few|.|TRBJ2-1
CASSYWAVQFF
TGTGCCAGCAGTTACTGGGCGGTTCAGTTCTTC
>TRBV11-2|.|.|TRBJ2-1
CASSFSRDWRYNEQFF
TGTGCCAGCAGCTTCAGTCGGGACTGGCGGTACAATGAGCAGTTCTTC
>TRBV7-7|few|.|TRBJ2-2
CASSKTLSLRNTGELFF
TGTGCCAGCAGCAAAACTCTGTCCCTCCGGAACACCGGGGAGCTGTTTTTT
>TRBV7-2|few|TRBD1|TRBJ1-4
CASSPWGQGHEKLFF
TGTGCCAGCAGCCCTTGGGGACAGGGCCATGAAAAACTGTTTTTT
>TRBV5-5|.|.|TRBJ2-1
CASSSRGVNNEQFF
TGTGCCAGCTCCTCCCGTGGGGTCAACAATGAGCAGTTCTTC
>TRBV7-9|.|.|TRBJ1-2
CASSLAQSGAGYTF
TGTGCCAGCAGCTTAGCGCAGAGCGGGGCGGGCTACACCTTC
>TRBV6-1|many|.|TRBJ1-4
CATRGRDGQVFSNEKLFF
TGTGCCACCCGGGGGCGGGACGGCCAGGTTTTCTCTAATGAAAAACTGTTTTTT
>TRBV5-1|.|TRBD2|TRBJ2-5
CASSLVPSGSEETQYF
TGCGCCAGCAGCTTGGTGCCTAGCGGGAGCGAAGAGACCCAGTACTTC
>TRBV29-1|.|.|TRBJ1-2
CAAGQTYGYTF
TGCGCGGCCGGACAGACCTATGGCTACACCTTC
>TRBV29-1|.|TRBD2|TRBJ2-1
CSVTSGVNEQSF
TGCAGCGTGACTAGCGGGGTAAATGAGCAGTCCTTC
>TRBV20-1|.|TRBD1|TRBJ1-4
CSARGTDRGEWEKLFF
TGCAGTGCTAGAGGAACAGACAGGGGAGAATGGGAAAAACTGTTTTTT
>TRBV10-1|.|.|TRBJ2-3
CASSVLTLGADTQYF
TGCGCCAGCAGCGTACTGACCTTAGGCGCAGATACGCAGTATTTT
>TRBV20-1|few|.|TRBJ2-7
CSARPPTGDEQYF
TGCAGTGCTAGACCCCCGACGGGGGACGAGCAGTACTTC
>TRBV12-3/TRBV12-4|.|.|TRBJ1-6
CASSLGTSNSPLHF
TGTGCCAGCAGTTTAGGGACATCGAATTCACCCCTCCACTTT
>TRBV20-1|.|.|TRBJ1-3
CSVSGDVENTIYF
TGCAGTGTTTCCGGGGACGTGGAAAACACCATATATTTT
>TRBV12-3/TRBV12-4|.|.|TRBJ1-6
CASSPRRESNSSLHF
TGTGCCAGCAGTCCCCGGAGAGAGAGTAATTCATCCCTCCACTTT
>TRBV25-1|few|TRBD2|TRBJ2-4
CASSDPGGKSGNIQYF
TGTGCCAGCAGTGACCCGGGGGGGAAGTCCGGAAACATTCAGTACTTC
>TRBV20-1|.|.|TRBJ2-1
CSAMFGGDNEQFF
TGCAGTGCTATGTTTGGAGGGGACAATGAGCAGTTCTTC
>TRBV7-8|.|.|TRBJ2-1
CASSLARGSPNNEQFF
TGTGCCAGCAGCTTGGCCAGGGGATCTCCTAACAATGAGCAGTTCTTC
>TRBV12-3/TRBV12-4|.|.|TRBJ1-4
CASSPQVLNEKLFF
TGTGCCAGCAGTCCACAGGTTCTTAATGAAAAACTGTTTTTT
>TRBV9|few|.|TRBJ2-7
CASSPRLATTFYEQYF
TGTGCCAGCAGCCCCAGACTGGCCACGACCTTCTACGAGCAGTACTTC
>TRBV27|few|TRBD1|TRBJ2-2
CASSLGQMNAGELFF
TGTGCCAGCAGTTTGGGACAGATGAACGCCGGGGAGCTGTTTTTT